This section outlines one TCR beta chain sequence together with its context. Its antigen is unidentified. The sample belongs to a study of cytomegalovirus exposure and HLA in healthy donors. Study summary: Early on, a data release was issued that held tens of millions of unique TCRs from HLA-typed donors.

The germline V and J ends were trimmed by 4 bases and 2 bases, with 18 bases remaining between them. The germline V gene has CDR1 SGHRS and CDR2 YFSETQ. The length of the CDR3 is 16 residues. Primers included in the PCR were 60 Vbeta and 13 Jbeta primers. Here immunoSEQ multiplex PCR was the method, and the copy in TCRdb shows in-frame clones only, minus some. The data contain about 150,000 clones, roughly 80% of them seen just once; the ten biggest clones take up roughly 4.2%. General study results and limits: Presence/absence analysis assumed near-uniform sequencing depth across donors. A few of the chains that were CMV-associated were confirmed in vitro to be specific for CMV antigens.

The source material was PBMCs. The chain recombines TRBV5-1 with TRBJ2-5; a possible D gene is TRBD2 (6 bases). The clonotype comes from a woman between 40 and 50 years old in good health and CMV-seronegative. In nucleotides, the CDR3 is TGCGCCAGCAGCGTTTCCTCTAGCGCATTACAAGAGACCCAGTACTTC. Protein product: CASSVSSSALQETQYF. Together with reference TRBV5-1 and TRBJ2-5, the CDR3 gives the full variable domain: KAGVTQTPRYLIKTRGQQVTLSCSPISGHRSVSWYQQTPGQGLQFLFEYFSETQRNKGNFPGRFSGRQFSNSRSEMNVSTLELGDSALYLCASSVSSSALQETQYFGPGTRLLVL.